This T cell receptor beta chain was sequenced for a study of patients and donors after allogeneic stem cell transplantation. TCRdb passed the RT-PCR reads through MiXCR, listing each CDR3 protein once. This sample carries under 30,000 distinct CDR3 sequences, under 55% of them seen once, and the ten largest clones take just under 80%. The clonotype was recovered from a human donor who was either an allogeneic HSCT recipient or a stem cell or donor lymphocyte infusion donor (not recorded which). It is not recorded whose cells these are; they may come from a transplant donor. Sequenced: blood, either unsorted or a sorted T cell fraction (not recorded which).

CDR3 nucleotide sequence: TGTGCCAGCAGTTCCGAGGGCCGCGGAGGGACAGATACGCAGTATTTT. It is translated as CASSSEGRGGTDTQYF. The chain joins TRBV6-5 to TRBJ2-3; D might be TRBD2 (6 bases). CDR3 length: 16 residues. The V gene's germline CDR1 is MNHEY and CDR2 SVGAGI. V was cut by 4 bases and J by 3 bases, with 17 bases left in between.